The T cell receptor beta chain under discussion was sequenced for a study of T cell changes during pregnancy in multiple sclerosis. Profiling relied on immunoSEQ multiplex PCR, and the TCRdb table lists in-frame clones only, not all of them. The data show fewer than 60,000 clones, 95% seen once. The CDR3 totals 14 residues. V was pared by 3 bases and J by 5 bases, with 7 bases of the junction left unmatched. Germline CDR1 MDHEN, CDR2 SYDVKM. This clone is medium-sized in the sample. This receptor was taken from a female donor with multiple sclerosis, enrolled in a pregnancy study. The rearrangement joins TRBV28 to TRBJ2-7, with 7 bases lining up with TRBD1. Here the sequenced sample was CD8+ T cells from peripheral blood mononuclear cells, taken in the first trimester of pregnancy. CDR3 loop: CASSFDRTGNEQYF. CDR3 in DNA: TGTGCCAGCAGTTTCGATAGGACAGGCAACGAGCAGTACTTC.